These T cell receptor beta chains were read from a single sample in a study of identical twins. TCRdb re-called the 5' RACE reads with MiXCR, one entry per CDR3 protein. The data show about 200,000 distinct CDR3 sequences, around 9.6% seen once. Sequenced material: memory (CD45RO+) T cells sorted from blood. The source is a woman in her late teens or twenties in good health. Each CDR3 is given with its conserved first and last residue. D genes are given only for firm matches. Size tells how often a clone was seen (once, few, many) or the class of an expanded clone, and some rows leave it out.

few,TRBD2,TRBJ2-7,TRBV12-5,TGTGCTACCGGGACTAGCGGATACTACGAGCAGTACTTC,CATGTSGYYEQYF
few,-,TRBJ2-5,TRBV20-1,TGCAGTGCAAGCTCCCCGGGGGCAACTCAAGAGACCCAGTACTTC,CSASSPGATQETQYF
-,TRBD2,TRBJ2-2,TRBV6-2/TRBV6-3,TGTGCCAGCAGTTCGGGCGGGAGGGCCTCCGGGGAGCTGTTTTTT,CASSSGGRASGELFF
many,-,TRBJ1-1,TRBV11-2,TGTGCCAGCAGGAAACGGGTACAGGGTGAGGCAGGCACTGAAGCTTTCTTT,CASRKRVQGEAGTEAFF
-,-,TRBJ2-2,TRBV7-6,TGTGCCAGCAGCGGCCGGGGAAAGGACGCCGGGGAGCTGTTTTTT,CASSGRGKDAGELFF
many,-,TRBJ2-5,TRBV10-2,TGCGCCAGCAGTTCCGCTAGCCTGGGGGAGACCCAGTACTTC,CASSSASLGETQYF
-,-,TRBJ2-3,TRBV20-1,TGCAGTGCAGAGCGCCAGGGGGGAGATACGCAGTATTTT,CSAERQGGDTQYF
few,-,TRBJ2-3,TRBV4-3,TGCGCCAGCAGCCGCTCCCGAGGGGGAGGGATGGATACGCAGTATTTT,CASSRSRGGGMDTQYF
few,-,TRBJ1-2,TRBV21-1,TGTGCCAGCAGCCTTGACAGGAACCCCAACTATGGCTACACCTTC,CASSLDRNPNYGYTF
many,-,TRBJ2-5,TRBV2,TGTGCCAGCAGTGAAGAGACCCAGTACTTC,CASSEETQYF